This T cell receptor beta chain was sequenced for a study of response to subunit inactivated influenza vaccine listed by TCRdb under 2018. For the wider study: The study used deep quantitative T cell receptor repertoire profiling to track responses to a trivalent subunit inactivated influenza vaccine.

What the work shows at the level of the full study, not this receptor alone: According to the authors, only a limited number of new T cells may be recruited by each seasonal influenza vaccination.

Including cysteine and phenylalanine, the CDR3 has 15 amino acids. Left in the record is the CDR3 DNA by itself, 45 bases read in frame from the first base. The germline V end is reduced by 6 bases and the J end by 4 bases; junction bases left unmatched: 8. CDR1 is given as MDHEN and CDR2 as SYDVKM, both from the germline V gene. The library was obtained by RT-PCR. For sequencing, an Illumina HiSeq 2500 was employed. TCRdb handled the public reads itself, with Q25 trimming in fastp and clone calling in MiXCR, and kept productive beta chains. Rows matching on CDR3 protein sequence are summarized as one entry with the most common DNA and genes. Across this sample there are a few hundred thousand distinct CDR3 sequences, with 13% to 15% seen only once. The ten largest clonotypes hold more than 9.5% of the sample. This clonotype has a handful of counts. No cognate antigen has been identified for it. One base away there is no much larger clone; base qualities are not given.

This sample comprised PBMCs from blood, obtained 11 to 12 days after vaccination. Recombination linked TRBV28 to TRBJ2-7, and TRBD2 aligns with 11 junction nucleotides. This sequence originates from a man aged 45-65 years who received an inactivated influenza vaccine. Donor details come from another sample of the same person, matched by shared clones. The CDR3 is CASRPHSGGAYEQYF. The DNA is as follows: TGTGCCAGCAGACCTCATAGCGGGGGGGCTTACGAGCAGTACTTC.